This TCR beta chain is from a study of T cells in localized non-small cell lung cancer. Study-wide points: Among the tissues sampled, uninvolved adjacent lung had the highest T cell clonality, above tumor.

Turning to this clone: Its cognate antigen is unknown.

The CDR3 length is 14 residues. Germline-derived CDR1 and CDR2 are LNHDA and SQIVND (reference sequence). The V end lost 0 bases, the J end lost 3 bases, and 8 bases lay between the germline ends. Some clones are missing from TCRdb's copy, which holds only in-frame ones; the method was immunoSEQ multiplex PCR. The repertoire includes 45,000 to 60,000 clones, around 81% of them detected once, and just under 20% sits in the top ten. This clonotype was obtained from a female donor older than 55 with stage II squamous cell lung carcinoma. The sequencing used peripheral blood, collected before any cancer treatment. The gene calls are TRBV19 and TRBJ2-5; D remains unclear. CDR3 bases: TGTGCCAGTAGTATAGACAGCGACAAAGAGACCCAGTACTTC. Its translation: CASSIDSDKETQYF.